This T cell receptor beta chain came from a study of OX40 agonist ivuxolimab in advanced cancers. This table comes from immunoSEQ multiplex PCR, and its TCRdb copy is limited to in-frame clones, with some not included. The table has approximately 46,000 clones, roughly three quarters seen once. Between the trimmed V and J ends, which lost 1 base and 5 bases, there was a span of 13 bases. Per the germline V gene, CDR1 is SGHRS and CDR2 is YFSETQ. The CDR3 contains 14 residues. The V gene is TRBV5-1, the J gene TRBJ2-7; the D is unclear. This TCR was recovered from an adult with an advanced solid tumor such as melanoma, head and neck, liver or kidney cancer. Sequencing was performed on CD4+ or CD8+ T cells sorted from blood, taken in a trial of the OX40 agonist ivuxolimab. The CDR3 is CASSLMLGAHEQYF. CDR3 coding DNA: TGCGCCAGCAGCTTGATGTTAGGAGCCCACGAGCAGTACTTC.